This TCR beta chain stems from a study of identical twins. The germline V gene encodes CDR1 SGHAT and CDR2 FQNNGV. The CDR3 covers 17 residues. V lost 3 bases to trimming and J lost 2 bases, with 19 bases between them. Template switching added a universal primer site; cDNA carried unique molecular identifiers. TCRdb re-analysed the 5' RACE reads in MiXCR, keeping a single row per CDR3 protein. The sample includes about 730,000 distinct CDR3 sequences, 21% of them seen just once. A remark on this clonotype: Its antigen is as yet unknown.

Study-wide results and caveats: Twin-shared out-of-frame alpha sequences were enriched for low generation probability. Researchers caution that invariant MAIT and iNKT cells could partly confound zero-insertion analyses.

These data were likewise used in another study, on T cells expressing NK-cell markers. Per that paper: The sequencing cohort of eight donors included seven HCMV-seropositive individuals and one seronegative individual.

This rearrangement joins TRBV11-2 to TRBJ2-5; possible D gene TRBD2, 5 bases. The sequence was obtained from a woman between 18 and 29 years old in good health. The specimen was PBMCs. The CDR3 spells CASSFLITDGIQETQYF. In nucleotides, the CDR3 is TGTGCCAGCAGCTTCCTTATTACGGACGGGATTCAAGAGACCCAGTACTTC. Full variable domain (missing parts from reference TRBV11-2 and TRBJ2-5): EAGVAQSPRYKIIEKRQSVAFWCNPISGHATLYWYQQILGQGPKLLIQFQNNGVVDDSQLPKDRFSAERLKGVDSTLKIQPAKLEDSAVYLCASSFLITDGIQETQYFGPGTRLLVL.